The rows below give T cell receptor beta chains drawn from one sample of a study of Ad26.COV2.S vaccination and SARS-CoV-2 variants. Assay: immunoSEQ multiplex PCR; the TCRdb copy retains only in-frame clones and omits some. The sample lists about 480,000 clones, 70% to 90% occurring once. The starting material was peripheral blood, obtained in a trial of Ad26.COV2.S vaccine versus placebo. Source of these receptors: a person between 18 and 65 years old who received the Ad26.COV2.S COVID-19 vaccine or a placebo. The CDR3 runs from the conserved cysteine through the conserved F or W. Fields, in order: J gene, clone size, D gene, V gene, CDR3 protein, CDR3 DNA. D genes are given only for firm matches. Expanded clones are given a class, and other clones once, few, many or no size at all.

TRBJ2-7	NA	TRBD1	TRBV9	CASSTGTGGSYEQYF	TGTGCCAGCAGCACTGGGACAGGGGGCTCCTACGAGCAGTACTTC
TRBJ2-7	NA	NA	TRBV28	CASSLLGAYEQYF	TGTGCCAGCAGCCTCCTTGGGGCCTACGAGCAGTACTTC
TRBJ2-5	NA	TRBD2	TRBV6-5	CASSYLLAGDGETQYF	TGTGCCAGCAGTTACTTACTAGCGGGAGATGGGGAGACCCAGTACTTC
TRBJ2-7	NA	NA	TRBV7-2	CASSLDPAANEQYF	TGTGCCAGCAGCTTAGACCCTGCTGCCAACGAGCAGTACTTC
TRBJ1-1	NA	TRBD1	TRBV10-3	CATYRGPGTEAFF	TGTGCCACCTACAGGGGCCCGGGCACTGAAGCTTTCTTT
TRBJ2-1	NA	TRBD2	TRBV19	CASSIGRGSGRHNEQFF	TGTGCCAGTAGTATAGGCCGCGGGAGTGGGAGGCACAATGAGCAGTTCTTC
TRBJ2-7	few	NA	TRBV7-6	CASSRAGGDYEQYF	TGTGCCAGCAGCAGGGCTGGGGGAGACTACGAGCAGTACTTC
TRBJ1-6	NA	NA	TRBV28	CASSKLGQNSPLHF	TGTGCCAGCAGTAAGTTAGGGCAGAATTCACCCCTCCACTTT
TRBJ2-5	once	NA	TRBV5-6	CASSNPGLSVGETQYF	TGTGCCAGCAGCAACCCGGGACTTAGCGTGGGCGAGACCCAGTACTTC
TRBJ2-7	NA	TRBD2	TRBV6-5	CASSGTSGYEQYF	TGTGCCAGCAGCGGGACTAGCGGCTACGAGCAGTACTTC
TRBJ2-7	NA	NA	TRBV9	CASSPFGAGDYEQYF	TGTGCCAGCAGCCCCTTCGGTGCTGGGGACTACGAGCAGTACTTC